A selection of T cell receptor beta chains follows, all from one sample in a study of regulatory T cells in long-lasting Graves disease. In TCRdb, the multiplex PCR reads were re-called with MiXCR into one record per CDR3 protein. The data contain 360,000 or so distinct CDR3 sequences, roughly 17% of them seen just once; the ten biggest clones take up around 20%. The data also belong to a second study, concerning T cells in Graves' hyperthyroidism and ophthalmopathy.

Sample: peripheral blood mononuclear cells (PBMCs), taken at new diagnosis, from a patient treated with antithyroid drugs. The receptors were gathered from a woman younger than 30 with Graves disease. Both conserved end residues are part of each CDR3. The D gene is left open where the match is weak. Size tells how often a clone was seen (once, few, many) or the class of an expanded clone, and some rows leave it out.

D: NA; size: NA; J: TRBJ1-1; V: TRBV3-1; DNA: TGTGCCAGCAGAGTAGTAACTGATCGAGCTTTCTTT; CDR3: CASRVVTDRAFF
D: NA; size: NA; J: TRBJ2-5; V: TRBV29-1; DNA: TGCAGCGTTACTACTCCCGGTTTAATTGAGACCCAGTACTTC; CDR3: CSVTTPGLIETQYF
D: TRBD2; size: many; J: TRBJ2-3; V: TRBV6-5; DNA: TGTGCCAGCAGTTACTCGCGGGGGGATACGCAGTATTTT; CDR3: CASSYSRGDTQYF
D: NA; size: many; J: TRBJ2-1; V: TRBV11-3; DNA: TGTGCCAGCAGCCCGCATACAGGGCTGAACGTCAATGAGCAGTTCTTC; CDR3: CASSPHTGLNVNEQFF
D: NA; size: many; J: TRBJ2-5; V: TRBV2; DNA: TGTGCCAGCAGTGTGGTGAAAACCGTGTACCAAGAGACCCAGTACTTC; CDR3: CASSVVKTVYQETQYF
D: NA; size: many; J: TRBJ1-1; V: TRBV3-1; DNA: TGTGCCAGCAGCCAAGCTTTCGGTAGCACTGAAGCTTTCTTT; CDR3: CASSQAFGSTEAFF
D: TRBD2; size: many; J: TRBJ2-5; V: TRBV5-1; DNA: TGCGCCAGCAGCCTTGGCGGGAGTCCCGGTGAGACCCAGTACTTC; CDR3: CASSLGGSPGETQYF
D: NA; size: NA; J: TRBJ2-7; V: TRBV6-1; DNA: TGTGCCAGCGCGAAATTCCGCTACGAGCAGTACTTC; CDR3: CASAKFRYEQYF
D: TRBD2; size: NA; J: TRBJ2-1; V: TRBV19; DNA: TGTGCCAGTAGTATGACTAGCGGGAGTACCTACAATGAGCAGTTCTTC; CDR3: CASSMTSGSTYNEQFF
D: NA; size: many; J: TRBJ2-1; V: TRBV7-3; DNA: TGTGCCAGCAGCACGGACAGCTTTGCTGAGCAGTTCTTC; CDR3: CASSTDSFAEQFF
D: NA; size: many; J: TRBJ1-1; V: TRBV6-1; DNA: TGTGCCAGCAGTAACCCCATTAACACTGAAGCTTTCTTT; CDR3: CASSNPINTEAFF
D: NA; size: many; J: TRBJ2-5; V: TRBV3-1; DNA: TGTGCCAGCAGCCAAATCCAAGAGACCCAGTACTTC; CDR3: CASSQIQETQYF
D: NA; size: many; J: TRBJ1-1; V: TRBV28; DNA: TGTGCCAGCAGTTTTCTCGGGGCGCAGGCTGAAGCTTTCTTT; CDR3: CASSFLGAQAEAFF
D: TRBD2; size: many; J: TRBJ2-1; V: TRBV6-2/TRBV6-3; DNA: TGTGCCAGCAGTCTATTTCGTGGTAGCGGGCGTATCTACAATGAGCAGTTCTTC; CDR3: CASSLFRGSGRIYNEQFF
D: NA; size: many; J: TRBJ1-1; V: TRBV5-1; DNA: TGCGCCAGCAGCTTAGGGGCAGCTGAGTTCACTGAAGCTTTCTTT; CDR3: CASSLGAAEFTEAFF
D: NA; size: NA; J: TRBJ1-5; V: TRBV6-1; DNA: TGTGCCAGCAGTGCTTCCACAGTCAATCAGCCCCAGCATTTT; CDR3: CASSASTVNQPQHF
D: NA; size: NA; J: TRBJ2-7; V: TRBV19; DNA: TGTGCCAGTAGTACCGGACGAGGATTCTACGAGCAGTACTTC; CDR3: CASSTGRGFYEQYF
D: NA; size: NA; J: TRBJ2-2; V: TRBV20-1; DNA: TGCAGTGCTGATACAGGGTTTCCCGGGGAGCTGTTTTTT; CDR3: CSADTGFPGELFF
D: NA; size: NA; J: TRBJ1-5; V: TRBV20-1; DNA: TGCAGTGCTACCCGGACAACTAATCAGCCCCAGCATTTT; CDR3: CSATRTTNQPQHF
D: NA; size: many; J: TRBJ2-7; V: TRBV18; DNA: TGTGCCAGCTCAGGCGGGGGCACCTACGAGCAGTACTTC; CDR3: CASSGGGTYEQYF
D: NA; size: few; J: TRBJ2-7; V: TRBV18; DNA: TGTGCCAGCTCACCGGTCGCAGGCCCCACGGGGCAGTACTTC; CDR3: CASSPVAGPTGQYF
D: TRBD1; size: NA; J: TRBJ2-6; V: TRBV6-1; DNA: TGTGCCAGCAGCCTGGGACAGGGGGCTGTTGGGACCAACGTCCTGACTTTC; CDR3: CASSLGQGAVGTNVLTF
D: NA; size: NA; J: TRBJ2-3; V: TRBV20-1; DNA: TGCAGTGCTGTCGCTCCGGGCGGTATCACAGATACGCAGTATTTT; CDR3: CSAVAPGGITDTQYF
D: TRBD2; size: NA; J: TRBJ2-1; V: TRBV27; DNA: TGTGCCAGCAGGGCCCGGGGACTAGCGGGAATCTATGAGCAGTTCTTC; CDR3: CASRARGLAGIYEQFF
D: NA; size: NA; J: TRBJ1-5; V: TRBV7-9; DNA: TGTGCCAGCAGCTTAGGGGGCGAGCCCCAGCATTTT; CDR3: CASSLGGEPQHF
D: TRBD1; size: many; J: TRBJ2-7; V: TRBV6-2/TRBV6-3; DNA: TGTGCCAGCATTTTTAGACCCGGGACAGGGGGTGAGCAGTACTTC; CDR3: CASIFRPGTGGEQYF
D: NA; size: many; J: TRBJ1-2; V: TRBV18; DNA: TGTGCCAGCTCACCATACATGGCAGGGAATGGCTACACCTTC; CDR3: CASSPYMAGNGYTF
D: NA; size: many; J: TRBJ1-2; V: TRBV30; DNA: TGTGCCTGGAGGGGTTACAGGGTGGATGGCTACACCTTC; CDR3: CAWRGYRVDGYTF
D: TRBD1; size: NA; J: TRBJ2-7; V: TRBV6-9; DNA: TGTGCCAGCCGTTCAGGACAGGGGGCTTACGAGCAGTACTTC; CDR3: CASRSGQGAYEQYF
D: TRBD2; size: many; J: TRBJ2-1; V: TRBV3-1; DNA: TGTGCCAGCAGCCAAGATCTTAGGCGGGGGGGCCGTTCCTACAATGAGCAGTTCTTC; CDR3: CASSQDLRRGGRSYNEQFF
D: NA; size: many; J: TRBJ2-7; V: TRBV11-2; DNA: TGTGCCAGCAGCTTTAGACTCTCACCGTACGAGCAGTACTTC; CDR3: CASSFRLSPYEQYF
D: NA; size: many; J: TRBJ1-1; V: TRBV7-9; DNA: TGTGCCAGCAGGGACAGAAAAACCAACACTGAAGCTTTCTTT; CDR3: CASRDRKTNTEAFF
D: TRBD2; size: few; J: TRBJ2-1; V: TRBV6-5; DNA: TGTGCCAGCAGTTACTCGATCGGGACTAGCGGGAGAAATGAGCAGTTCTTC; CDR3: CASSYSIGTSGRNEQFF
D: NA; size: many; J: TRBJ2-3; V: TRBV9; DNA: TGTGCCAGCAGCGCCGGACTTACAGATACGCAGTATTTT; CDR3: CASSAGLTDTQYF
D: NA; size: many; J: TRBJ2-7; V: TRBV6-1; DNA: TGTGCCAGCAGAGGGGACGGGTACGAGCAGTACTTC; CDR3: CASRGDGYEQYF
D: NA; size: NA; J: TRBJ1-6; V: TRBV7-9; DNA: TGTGCCAGCAGCTTAGGGCCGGGTACAAGAAGTTCACCCCTCCACTTT; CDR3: CASSLGPGTRSSPLHF
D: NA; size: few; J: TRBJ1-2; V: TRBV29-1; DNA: TGCAGCGTTGAAGATTTGGACACCTACTATGGCTACACCTTC; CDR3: CSVEDLDTYYGYTF
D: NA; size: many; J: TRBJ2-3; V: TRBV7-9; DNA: TGTGCCAGCAGCCGGCTAAGCGGGACAGCAGATACGCAGTATTTT; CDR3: CASSRLSGTADTQYF
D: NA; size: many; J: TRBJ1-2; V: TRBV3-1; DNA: TGTGCCAGCAGCCAAGATCAAGGGGGTGGCTACACCTTC; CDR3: CASSQDQGGGYTF
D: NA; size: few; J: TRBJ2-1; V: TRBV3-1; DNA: TGTGCCAGCAGCCAAGAGCTTCGCAGGTCTAATGAGCAGTTCTTC; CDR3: CASSQELRRSNEQFF
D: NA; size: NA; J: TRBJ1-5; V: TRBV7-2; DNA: TGTGCCAGCAGCTTAGTAGGGGATGGTCAGCCCCAGCATTTT; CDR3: CASSLVGDGQPQHF
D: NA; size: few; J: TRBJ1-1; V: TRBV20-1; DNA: TGCAGTGCTAGATCACTCAGGACTGAAGCTTTCTTT; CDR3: CSARSLRTEAFF
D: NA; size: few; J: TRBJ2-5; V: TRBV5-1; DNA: TGCGCCAGCAGCCGTTCCGGGGCCCAGGGCCAAGAGACCCAGTACTTC; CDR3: CASSRSGAQGQETQYF
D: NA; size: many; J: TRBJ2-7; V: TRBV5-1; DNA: TGCGCCAGCAGCTCTGCAAATTCCTACGAGCAGTACTTC; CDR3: CASSSANSYEQYF
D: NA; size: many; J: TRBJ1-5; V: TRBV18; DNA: TGTGCCAGCTCACCACGGGAGGTTAGCAATCAGCCCCAGCATTTT; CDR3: CASSPREVSNQPQHF
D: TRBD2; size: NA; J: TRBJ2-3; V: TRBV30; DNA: TGTGCCTGGAGAGACCCTAGCGGGAGGAACTCACGCACAGATACGCAGTATTTT; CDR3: CAWRDPSGRNSRTDTQYF
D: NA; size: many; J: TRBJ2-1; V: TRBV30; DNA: TGTGCCTGGAGCATCCCCGTCCGGGGATACTACAATGAGCAGTTCTTC; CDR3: CAWSIPVRGYYNEQFF
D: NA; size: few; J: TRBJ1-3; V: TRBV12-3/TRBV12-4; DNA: TGTGCCAGCAGTTTTGGTGGCAGGACCTCTGGAAACACCATATATTTT; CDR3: CASSFGGRTSGNTIYF
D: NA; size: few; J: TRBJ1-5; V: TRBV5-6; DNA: TGTGCCAGCGGACGGTTAGGGAATAGCAATCAGCCCCAGCATTTT; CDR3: CASGRLGNSNQPQHF
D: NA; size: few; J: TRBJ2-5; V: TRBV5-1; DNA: TGCGCCGGCAGCGAACAAGGGGAGACCCAGTACTTC; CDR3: CAGSEQGETQYF
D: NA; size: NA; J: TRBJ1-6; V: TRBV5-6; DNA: TGTGCCAGCAGCTTGGCTTTGGGCAGGCCGAGCTCCTATAATTCACCCCTCCACTTT; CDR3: CASSLALGRPSSYNSPLHF
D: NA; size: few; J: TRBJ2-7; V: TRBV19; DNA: TGTGCCAGTAGGACAGGTGGAGCGCAGTACTTC; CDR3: CASRTGGAQYF
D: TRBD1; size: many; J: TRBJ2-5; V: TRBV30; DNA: TGTGCCTGGAGTCTCCCTCCTGGGACAGGGGAGACCCAGTACTTC; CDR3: CAWSLPPGTGETQYF
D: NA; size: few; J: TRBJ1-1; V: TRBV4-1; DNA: TGCGCCAACAGCCCGTCAATCTTTACCCTGAACACTGAAGCTTTCTTT; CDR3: CANSPSIFTLNTEAFF
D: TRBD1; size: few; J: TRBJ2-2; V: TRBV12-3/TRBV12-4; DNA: TGTGCCAGCAGCAAGGACAGGCACACCGGGGAGCTGTTTTTT; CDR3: CASSKDRHTGELFF
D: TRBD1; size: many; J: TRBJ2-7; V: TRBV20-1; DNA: TGCAGTGCTAGAGAGGGACAGGGGGTTTACGAGCAGTACTTC; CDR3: CSAREGQGVYEQYF
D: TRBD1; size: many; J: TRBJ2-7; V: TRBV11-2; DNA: TGTGCCAGCAGCCGACGCACAGGGGCGGACGAGCAGTACTTC; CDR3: CASSRRTGADEQYF
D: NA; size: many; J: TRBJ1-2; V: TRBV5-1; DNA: TGCGCCAGCAGCTCCGGGGGGCGGGACGGCTACACCTTC; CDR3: CASSSGGRDGYTF
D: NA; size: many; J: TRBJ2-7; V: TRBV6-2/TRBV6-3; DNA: TGTGCCAGCAGTGAAGGAGTTGGGCGGTCAAGGGCACTTAACTACGAGCAGTACTTC; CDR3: CASSEGVGRSRALNYEQYF